This TCR beta chain was captured by sequencing in a study of shared clonotypes between healthy human individuals. Study-wide findings and caveats: Researchers sampled blood only, noting tissue repertoires likely differ. Non-shared clonotypes showed lower generation probabilities than clonotypes common to all four donors.

About this clone: No antigen is known for it.

Deep was the level used in running the assay. The DNA input per sorted-subset replicate PCR was 150 to 200 ng, corresponding to around 28,000 T cell genomes. Some clones are missing from TCRdb's copy, which holds only in-frame ones; the method was immunoSEQ multiplex PCR. The sample includes approximately 2.3 million clones, 93% of them seen just once. The CDR3 consists of 17 residues. The sequence derives from a man between 18 and 29 years old in good health. Some clones in this sample may be carry-over from other donors' samples. The rearrangement uses TRBV21-1 and TRBJ2-1; the D segment call TRBD2 is taken from the table without a DNA check. TRBV21-1 is a pseudogene. The sequenced material came from naive CD4+ T cells from PBMCs. Subset indicated: CD45RA+ positively selected. CDR3 residues: CASSKGGSGRPGNEQFF. CDR3 bases: TGTGCCAGCAGCAAAGGGGGTAGCGGGAGGCCCGGTAATGAGCAGTTCTTC.